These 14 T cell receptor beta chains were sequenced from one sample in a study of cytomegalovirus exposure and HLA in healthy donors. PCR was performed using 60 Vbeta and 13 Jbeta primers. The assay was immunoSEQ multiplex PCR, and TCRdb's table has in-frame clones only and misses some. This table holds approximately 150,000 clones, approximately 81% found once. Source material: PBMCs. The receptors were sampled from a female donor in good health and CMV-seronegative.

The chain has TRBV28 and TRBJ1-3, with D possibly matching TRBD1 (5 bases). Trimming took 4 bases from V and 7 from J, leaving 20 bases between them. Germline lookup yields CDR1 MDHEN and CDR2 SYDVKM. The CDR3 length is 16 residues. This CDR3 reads CASSSGQILKGNTIYF. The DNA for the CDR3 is TGTGCCAGCAGTTCCGGACAAATTCTCAAGGGGAACACCATATATTTT.

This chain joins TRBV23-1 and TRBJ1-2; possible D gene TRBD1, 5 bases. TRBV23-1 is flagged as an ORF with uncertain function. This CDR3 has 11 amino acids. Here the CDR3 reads CTHSGGYGYTF. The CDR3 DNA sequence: TGCACGCATTCCGGGGGATATGGCTACACCTTC.

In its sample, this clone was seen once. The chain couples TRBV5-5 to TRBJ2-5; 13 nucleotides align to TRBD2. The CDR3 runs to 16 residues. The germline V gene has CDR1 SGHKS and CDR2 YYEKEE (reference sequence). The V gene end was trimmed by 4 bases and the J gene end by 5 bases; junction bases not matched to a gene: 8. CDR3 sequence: CASSTRTSGREETQYF. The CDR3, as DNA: TGTGCCAGCAGCACCCGGACTAGCGGGAGAGAGGAGACCCAGTACTTC. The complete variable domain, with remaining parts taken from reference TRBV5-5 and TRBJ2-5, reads DAGVTQSPTHLIKTRGQQVTLRCSPISGHKSVSWYQQVLGQGPQFIFQYYEKEERGRGNFPDRFSARQFPNYSSELNVNALLLGDSALYLCASSTRTSGREETQYFGPGTRLLVL.

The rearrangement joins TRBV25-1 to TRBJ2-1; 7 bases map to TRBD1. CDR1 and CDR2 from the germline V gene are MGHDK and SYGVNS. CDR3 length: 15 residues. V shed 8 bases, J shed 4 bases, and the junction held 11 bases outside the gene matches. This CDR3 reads CASAPGTAVYNEQFF. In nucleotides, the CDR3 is TGTGCCAGCGCTCCCGGGACAGCGGTATACAATGAGCAGTTCTTC. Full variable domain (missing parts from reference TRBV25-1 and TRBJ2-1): EADIYQTPRYLVIGTGKKITLECSQTMGHDKMYWYQQDPGMELHLIHYSYGVNSTEKGDLSSESTVSRIRTEHFPLTLESARPSHTSQYLCASAPGTAVYNEQFFGPGTRLTVL.

CDR3 residues: CASSQGLAGDEQYF. DNA for the CDR3: TGCGCCAGCAGCCAAGGACTAGCGGGAGACGAGCAGTACTTC. J is TRBJ2-7 and V is TRBV4-3; 12 nucleotides match TRBD2. The CDR3 totals 14 residues. The J segment lost 5 bases and the V segment lost 1 base, leaving 0 bases of the junction unmatched. Germline loops: CDR1 LGHNA, CDR2 YSLEER.

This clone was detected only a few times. The CDR3 DNA reads as TGTGCTAGTGGTTCCACCCTCGGGATAGCAGGCACAGATACGCAGTATTTT. Translation gives CASGSTLGIAGTDTQYF. This chain joins TRBV12-5 and TRBJ2-3; D perhaps matches TRBD2 (5 bases). Germline V gene lookup returns CDR1 LGHNT and CDR2 FRNRAP. V lost 4 bases and J 1 base, leaving 18 bases between the germline ends. The CDR3 contains 17 residues.

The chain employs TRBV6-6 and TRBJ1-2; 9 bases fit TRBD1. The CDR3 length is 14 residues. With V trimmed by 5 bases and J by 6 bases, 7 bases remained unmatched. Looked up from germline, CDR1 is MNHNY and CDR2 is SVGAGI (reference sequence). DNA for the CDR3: TGTGCCAGCAGTACGGCGGGACAGGGTAATGGCTACACCTTC. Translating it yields CASSTAGQGNGYTF.

This CDR3 reads CASSPPSGNTGELFF. In DNA, the CDR3 is TGTGCCAGCAGTCCCCCTAGCGGGAACACCGGGGAGCTGTTTTTT. This rearrangement joins TRBV9 to TRBJ2-2; TRBD2 matches 7 bases. The ends lost 5 bases at V and 1 base at J; junction bases unmatched: 5. CDR1 and CDR2 (germline): SGDLS, YYNGEE. CDR3 length equals 15 residues.

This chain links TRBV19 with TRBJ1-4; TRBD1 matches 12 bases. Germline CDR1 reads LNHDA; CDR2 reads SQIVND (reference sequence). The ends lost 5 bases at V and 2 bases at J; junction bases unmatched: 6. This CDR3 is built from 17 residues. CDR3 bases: TGTGCCAGTAGTCCGGGACAGGGGGCGCGGACTAATGAAAAACTGTTTTTT. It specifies CASSPGQGARTNEKLFF.

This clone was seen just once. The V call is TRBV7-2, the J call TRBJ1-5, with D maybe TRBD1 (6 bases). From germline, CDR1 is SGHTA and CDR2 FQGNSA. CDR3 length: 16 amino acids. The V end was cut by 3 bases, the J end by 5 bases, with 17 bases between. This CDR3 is CASSFLGQRRHQPQHF. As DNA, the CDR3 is TGTGCCAGCAGCTTCCTCGGACAGCGGAGGCATCAGCCCCAGCATTTT.

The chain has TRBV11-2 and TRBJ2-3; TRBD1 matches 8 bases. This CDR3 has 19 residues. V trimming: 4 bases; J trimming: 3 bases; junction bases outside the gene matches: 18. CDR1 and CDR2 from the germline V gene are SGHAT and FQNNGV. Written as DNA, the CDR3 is TGTGCCAGCAGCTCAAGTCCTCCTGCGTGGACAGGGCGGACAGATACGCAGTATTTT. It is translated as CASSSSPPAWTGRTDTQYF.

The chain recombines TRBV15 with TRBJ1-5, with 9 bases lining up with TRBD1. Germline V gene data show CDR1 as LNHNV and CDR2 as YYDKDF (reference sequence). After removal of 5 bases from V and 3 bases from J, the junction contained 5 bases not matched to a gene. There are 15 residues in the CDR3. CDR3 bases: TGTGCCACCAGCCCTACAGGGGGCCTCAATCAGCCCCAGCATTTT. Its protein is CATSPTGGLNQPQHF.

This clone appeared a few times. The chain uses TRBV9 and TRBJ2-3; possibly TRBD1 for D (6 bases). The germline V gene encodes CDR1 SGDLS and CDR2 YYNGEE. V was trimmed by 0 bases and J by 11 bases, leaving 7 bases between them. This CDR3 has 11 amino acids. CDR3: CASSVEGVQYF. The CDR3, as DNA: TGTGCCAGCAGCGTAGAGGGGGTGCAGTATTTT.

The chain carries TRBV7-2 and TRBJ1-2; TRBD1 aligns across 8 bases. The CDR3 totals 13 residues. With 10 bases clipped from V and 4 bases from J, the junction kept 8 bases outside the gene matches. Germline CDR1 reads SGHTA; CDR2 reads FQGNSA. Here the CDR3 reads CATGGQAGYGYTF. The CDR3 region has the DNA TGTGCCACCGGGGGACAGGCGGGCTATGGCTACACCTTC.